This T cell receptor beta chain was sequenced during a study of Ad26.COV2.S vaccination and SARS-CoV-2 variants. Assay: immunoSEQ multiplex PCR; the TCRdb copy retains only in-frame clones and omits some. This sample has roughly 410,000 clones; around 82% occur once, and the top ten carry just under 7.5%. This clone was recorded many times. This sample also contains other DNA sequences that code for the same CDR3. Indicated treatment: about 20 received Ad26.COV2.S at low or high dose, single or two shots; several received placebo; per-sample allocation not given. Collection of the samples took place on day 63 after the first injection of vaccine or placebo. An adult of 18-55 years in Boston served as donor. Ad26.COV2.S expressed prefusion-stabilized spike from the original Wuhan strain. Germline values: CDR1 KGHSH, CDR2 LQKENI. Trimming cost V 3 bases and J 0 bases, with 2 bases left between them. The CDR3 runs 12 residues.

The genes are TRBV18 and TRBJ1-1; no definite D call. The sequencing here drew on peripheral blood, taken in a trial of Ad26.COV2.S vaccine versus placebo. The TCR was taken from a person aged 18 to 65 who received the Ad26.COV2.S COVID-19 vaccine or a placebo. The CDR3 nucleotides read TGTGCCAGCTCACCGTTGAACACTGAAGCTTTCTTT. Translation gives CASSPLNTEAFF.